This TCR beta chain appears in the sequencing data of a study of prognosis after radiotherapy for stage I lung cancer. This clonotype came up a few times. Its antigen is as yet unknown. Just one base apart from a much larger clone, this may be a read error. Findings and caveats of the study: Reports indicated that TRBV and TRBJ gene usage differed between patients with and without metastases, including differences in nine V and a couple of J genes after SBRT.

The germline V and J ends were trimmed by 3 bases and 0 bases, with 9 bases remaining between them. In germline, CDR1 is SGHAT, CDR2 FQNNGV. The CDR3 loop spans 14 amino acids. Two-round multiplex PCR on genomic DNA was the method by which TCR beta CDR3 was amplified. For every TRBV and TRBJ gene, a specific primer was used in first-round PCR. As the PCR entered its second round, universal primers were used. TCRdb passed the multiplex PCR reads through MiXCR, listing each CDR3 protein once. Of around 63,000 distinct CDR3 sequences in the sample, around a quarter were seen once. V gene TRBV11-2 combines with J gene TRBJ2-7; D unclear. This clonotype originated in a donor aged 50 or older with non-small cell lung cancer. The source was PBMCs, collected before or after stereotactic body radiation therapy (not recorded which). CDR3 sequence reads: CASSLAVTSYEQYF. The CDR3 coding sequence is TGTGCCAGCAGCTTGGCGGTGACCTCCTACGAGCAGTACTTC.